The clone carrying this TCR beta chain was observed many times. Its target is unknown. This sample stems from a study of CD8 T cells in ankylosing spondylitis. Notes on the study in general: Within ankylosing spondylitis blood, a TCR beta motif made up of fewer than ten highly homologous variants appeared to be characteristic.

A quantitative 5'-RACE method, one with molecular barcodes, was used to make TCR beta libraries. Using its own MiXCR run on the 5' RACE reads, TCRdb lists one record per CDR3 protein. The table lists about 240,000 distinct CDR3 sequences, around 9.2% of them singletons. CDR1 and CDR2 (germline): MNHNS, SASEGT. CDR3 length: 15 residues. Trimming removed 5 bases from V and 0 bases from J, with 11 bases in between. The chain employs TRBV6-1 and TRBJ1-3; possible D gene TRBD1, 6 bases. The sample comprised blood, either unsorted or a sorted T cell fraction (not recorded which). This receptor was obtained from a male donor with ankylosing spondylitis or in good health (not recorded which). The CDR3 DNA follows: TGTGCCAGCAGTCGACAGGTTAGCTCTGGAAACACCATATATTTT. It codes for CASSRQVSSGNTIYF.